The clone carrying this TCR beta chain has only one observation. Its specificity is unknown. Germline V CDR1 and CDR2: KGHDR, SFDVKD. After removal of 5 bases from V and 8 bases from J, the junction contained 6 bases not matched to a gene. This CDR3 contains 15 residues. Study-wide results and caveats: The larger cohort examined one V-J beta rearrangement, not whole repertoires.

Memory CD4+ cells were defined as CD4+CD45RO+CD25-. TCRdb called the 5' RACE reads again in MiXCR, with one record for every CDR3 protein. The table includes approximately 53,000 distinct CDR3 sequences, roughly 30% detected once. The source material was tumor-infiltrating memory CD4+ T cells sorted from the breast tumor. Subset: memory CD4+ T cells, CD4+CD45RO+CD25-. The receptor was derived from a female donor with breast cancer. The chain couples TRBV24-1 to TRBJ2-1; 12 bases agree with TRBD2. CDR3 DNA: TGTGCCACCAGTGGACGGACTAGCGGGAACTATGAGCAGTTCTTC. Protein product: CATSGRTSGNYEQFF.